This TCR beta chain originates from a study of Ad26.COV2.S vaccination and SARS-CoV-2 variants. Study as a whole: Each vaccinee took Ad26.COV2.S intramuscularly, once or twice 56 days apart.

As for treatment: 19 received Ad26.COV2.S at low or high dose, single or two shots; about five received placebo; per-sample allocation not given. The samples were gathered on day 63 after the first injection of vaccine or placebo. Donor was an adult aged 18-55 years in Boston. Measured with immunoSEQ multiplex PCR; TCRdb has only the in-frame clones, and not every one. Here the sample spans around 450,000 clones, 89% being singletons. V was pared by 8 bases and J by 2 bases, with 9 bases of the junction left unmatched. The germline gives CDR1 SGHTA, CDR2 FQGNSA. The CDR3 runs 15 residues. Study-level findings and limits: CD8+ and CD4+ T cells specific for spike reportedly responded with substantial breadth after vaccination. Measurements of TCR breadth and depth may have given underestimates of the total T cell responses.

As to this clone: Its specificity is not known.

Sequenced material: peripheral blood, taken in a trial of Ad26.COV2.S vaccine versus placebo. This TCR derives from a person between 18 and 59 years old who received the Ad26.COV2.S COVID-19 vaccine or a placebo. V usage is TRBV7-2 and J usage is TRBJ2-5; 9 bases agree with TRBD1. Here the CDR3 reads CASRTGVVFQETQYF. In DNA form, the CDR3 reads TGTGCCAGCCGGACAGGGGTTGTTTTTCAAGAGACCCAGTACTTC.